This passage covers 25 T cell receptor beta chains from one sample sequenced in a study of early stage breast cancer tumors. Sequencing used immunoSEQ multiplex PCR; TCRdb keeps in-frame clones, though not all of them. The top ten clones hold about 4.3% of a sample with tens of thousands of clones, approximately 70% of them seen once. The specimen was blood. The receptors were sampled from a person in their 40s with breast cancer.

The J gene is TRBJ1-3, the V gene TRBV9, with a tentative D call TRBD1 (5 bases). The CDR3 has 19 residues. Trimming pared 3 bases from V and 0 bases from J, leaving 22 bases between. From germline, CDR1 is SGDLS and CDR2 YYNGEE. The CDR3: CASSAGPAGHLSSGNTIYF. In nucleotides, the CDR3 is TGTGCCAGCAGCGCGGGGCCCGCGGGGCATCTGAGCTCTGGAAACACCATATATTTT.

The V gene is TRBV13, the J gene TRBJ1-1; 8 bases agree with TRBD1. With 5 bases clipped from V and 0 bases from J, the junction kept 8 bases outside the gene matches. Germline V CDR1 and CDR2: PRHDT, FYEKMQ (reference sequence). The CDR3 runs 16 residues. The CDR3 loop is CASSPQGVRVNTEAFF. In DNA form, the CDR3 reads TGTGCCAGCAGCCCACAGGGGGTCAGGGTGAACACTGAAGCTTTCTTT.

The V call is TRBV7-9, the J call TRBJ2-1; D not certain. CDR3 size: 15 residues. CDR1 SEHNR and CDR2 FQNEAQ come from the germline V gene (reference sequence). V was pared by 1 base and J by 7 bases, with 14 bases between. The CDR3 sequence is CASSLGAGRANEQFF. For the CDR3, the DNA is TGTGCCAGCAGCTTAGGAGCTGGCCGGGCGAATGAGCAGTTCTTC.

This clone occurred a few times. This chain links TRBV5-1 with TRBJ2-7, with 7 nucleotides matching TRBD2. This CDR3 is 16 amino acids long. The V and J ends lost 0 bases and 0 bases, in that order; junction bases with no gene match: 6. Germline lookup yields CDR1 SGHRS and CDR2 YFSETQ. The CDR3: CASSLATSRSSYEQYF. Here the CDR3 DNA reads TGCGCCAGCAGCTTGGCGACTAGCCGTAGCTCCTACGAGCAGTACTTC.

In this sample, this clone turned up a few times. The identical CDR3 is also encoded by other nucleotide sequences in the sample. The chain links TRBV27 to TRBJ1-4, with 10 bases that match TRBD1. The CDR3 contains 18 residues. J lost 7 bases, V lost 7 bases, and 18 bases had no gene match. Germline V gives CDR1 MNHEY, CDR2 SMNVEV (reference sequence). CDR3 sequence reads: CASKGTIGQGEWAEKLFF. In nucleotides, the CDR3 is TGTGCCAGCAAGGGCACAATCGGACAGGGGGAATGGGCTGAAAAACTGTTTTTT.

This chain joins TRBV11-3 and TRBJ2-1, with 11 nucleotides matching TRBD2. Per the germline V gene, CDR1 is SGHNT and CDR2 is YENEEA. Trimming cost V 2 bases and J 6 bases; bases outside gene matches: 3. This CDR3 comprises 15 residues. CDR3 protein: CASSLTSGSFNEQFF. DNA for the CDR3: TGTGCCAGCAGCTTAACTAGCGGGAGTTTCAATGAGCAGTTCTTC.

There are a few counts of this clone. The genes are TRBV19 and TRBJ2-2; D unresolved. Between the trimmed V and J ends, which lost 7 bases and 6 bases, there was a span of 15 bases. This CDR3 comprises 14 residues. Looked up from germline, CDR1 is LNHDA and CDR2 is SQIVND (reference sequence). Here the CDR3 reads CASTIGTGAGELFF. The CDR3 bases are TGTGCCAGTACCATTGGTACTGGCGCCGGGGAGCTGTTTTTT.

CDR3 nucleotides: TGTGCCAGCAGTGGGTTTGTCGGTGAGCAGTTCTTC. Amino acid sequence: CASSGFVGEQFF. The chain carries TRBV2 and TRBJ2-1; D is undetermined. Trimming shortened V by 4 bases and J by 9 bases, and 10 bases separated the two germline ends. Germline values: CDR1 SNHLY, CDR2 FYNNEI. CDR3 size: 12 residues.

The chain joins TRBV7-2 to TRBJ2-3; a weak D match, TRBD2 (5 bases). The CDR3 is 12 residues long. Germline V gene lookup returns CDR1 SGHTA and CDR2 FQGNSA. V was shortened by 5 bases and J by 6 bases, with 9 bases between the two germline ends. The CDR3 here is CASSPGRDTQYF. CDR3 nucleotides: TGTGCCAGCAGCCCGGGAAGGGATACGCAGTATTTT.

This chain links TRBV7-6 with TRBJ2-6; TRBD1 agrees at 10 bases. This CDR3 is built from 17 residues. With V trimmed by 4 bases and J by 2 bases, 5 bases remained unmatched. Germline V CDR1 and CDR2: SGHVS, FNYEAQ. CDR3 residues: CASSSGTGVTGANVLTF. The CDR3 DNA is TGTGCCAGCAGCTCCGGGACAGGGGTGACTGGGGCCAACGTCCTGACTTTC.

The rearrangement joins TRBV5-5 to TRBJ2-7; TRBD1 aligns across 9 bases. This CDR3 spans 15 amino acids. The V gene's germline CDR1 is SGHKS and CDR2 YYEKEE (reference sequence). J gave up 12 bases and V 4 bases, and 17 bases lay outside the gene matches. CDR3 sequence: CASSHRDLGQGLLYF. The CDR3 coding sequence is TGTGCCAGCAGCCATCGGGACCTGGGACAGGGACTTCTGTACTTC.

This chain uses TRBV7-9 with TRBJ2-3, with 8 bases aligning to TRBD2. Losses at the gene ends were 4 bases for V and 2 bases for J; bases not matched to a gene: 5. The length of the CDR3 is 15 residues. Germline V lookup: CDR1 SEHNR, CDR2 FQNEAQ (reference sequence). The CDR3 here is CASSSGLDHTDTQYF. Written as DNA, the CDR3 is TGTGCCAGCAGCTCGGGACTAGACCACACAGATACGCAGTATTTT.

The chain links TRBV5-6 to TRBJ2-1; TRBD2 aligns across 7 bases. The CDR3 sequence is 15 residues long. After removal of 4 bases from V and 8 bases from J, the junction contained 12 bases not matched to a gene. The germline CDR1 and CDR2 sequences are SGHDT and YYEEEE. CDR3: CASSPHGGSAYEQFF. CDR3 DNA: TGTGCCAGCAGCCCCCACGGCGGGAGTGCCTATGAGCAGTTCTTC.

The chain joins TRBV30 to TRBJ2-7; 8 positions agree with TRBD1. The CDR3 contains 15 residues. The germline V gene encodes CDR1 GTSNPN and CDR2 SVGIG (reference sequence). J gave up 3 bases and V 1 base, and 8 bases lay outside the gene matches. In DNA, the CDR3 is TGTGCCTGGAGTGGACCGAGGACAGGGTACTACGAGCAGTACTTC. Translating gives CAWSGPRTGYYEQYF.

This chain joins TRBV7-9 and TRBJ2-2, with D perhaps given as TRBD1 or TRBD2 (6 bases each). The CDR3 loop spans 16 amino acids. Germline V lookup: CDR1 SEHNR, CDR2 FQNEAQ (reference sequence). V lost 3 bases and J 3 bases, leaving 14 bases between the germline ends. The CDR3 DNA sequence: TGTGCCAGCAGCTTTAGCCAGGGGAGGTACACCGGGGAGCTGTTTTTT. This codes for CASSFSQGRYTGELFF.

This clone was seen a handful of times. The chain couples TRBV7-7 to TRBJ2-1; TRBD1 is a possible D gene (6 bases). CDR1 is SSHAT, CDR2 FNYEAQ, per germline (reference sequence). The CDR3 loop spans 13 amino acids. The ends were cut back, 5 bases at V and 7 bases at J, with 12 bases in the middle. DNA for the CDR3: TGTGCCAGCAGCACAGGGTTAGGGAATGAGCAGTTCTTC. Residues: CASSTGLGNEQFF.

This chain connects TRBV6-5 to TRBJ2-2; D is ambiguous. This CDR3 contains 15 residues. CDR1 and CDR2 from the germline V gene are MNHEY and SVGAGI. V was pared by 6 bases and J by 4 bases, with 15 bases between. The CDR3 loop reads CASRLRDTATGELFF. As DNA, the CDR3 is TGTGCCAGCAGGCTGAGAGACACCGCCACCGGGGAGCTGTTTTTT.

This clone showed up just once. This rearrangement joins TRBV19 to TRBJ1-1; the D gene is possibly TRBD1 (5 bases). The CDR3 has 16 residues. Trimming took 2 bases from V and 0 from J, leaving 13 bases between them. Germline V gene lookup returns CDR1 LNHDA and CDR2 SQIVND (reference sequence). The DNA for the CDR3 is TGTGCCAGTAGTATACGACAGCAGGTTATGAACACTGAAGCTTTCTTT. Amino acids: CASSIRQQVMNTEAFF.

The chain joins TRBV6-1 to TRBJ1-3; D is unclear. The CDR3 loop spans 15 amino acids. Germline V lookup: CDR1 MNHNS, CDR2 SASEGT. The germline V and J ends were trimmed by 3 bases and 4 bases, with 13 bases remaining between them. CDR3 region: CASSEHGFRGNTIYF. The CDR3 coding sequence is TGTGCCAGCAGTGAGCATGGGTTTCGGGGAAACACCATATATTTT.

The rearrangement links TRBV4-2 to TRBJ1-2; D unclear. V lost 0 bases and J 5 bases, leaving 16 bases between the germline ends. CDR3 size: 16 residues. CDR1 and CDR2 (germline): LGHNA, YNFKEQ. DNA of the CDR3: TGTGCCAGCAGCCAAGAACCCGGACGGACGATGTATGGCTACACCTTC. Its protein is CASSQEPGRTMYGYTF.

V usage is TRBV19 and J usage is TRBJ2-3; the D is unclear. V gave up 3 bases and J gave up 6 bases, with 13 bases separating them. In germline, CDR1 is LNHDA, CDR2 SQIVND (reference sequence). The CDR3 extends over 14 amino acids. The CDR3 region has the DNA TGTGCCAGTAGTATGTTCACGGAAATGGATACGCAGTATTTT. It encodes CASSMFTEMDTQYF.

The gene calls are TRBV7-9 and TRBJ1-1, with 8 bases matching TRBD1. Germline V gene lookup returns CDR1 SEHNR and CDR2 FQNEAQ (reference sequence). The ends lost 3 bases at V and 6 bases at J; junction bases unmatched: 6. The CDR3 extends over 14 amino acids. As DNA, the CDR3 is TGTGCCAGCAGCTTCGACAGGGGACTGTCTGAAGCTTTCTTT. Its protein product is CASSFDRGLSEAFF.

This clone was detected once. DNA of the CDR3: TGTGCCAGCAGCTTAAGTACAGGGGACCAGCCCCAGCATTTT. The encoded protein is CASSLSTGDQPQHF. The chain couples TRBV7-9 to TRBJ1-5; the match to TRBD1 covers 7 bases. J was trimmed by 7 bases and V by 2 bases; bases with no gene match: 5. From germline, CDR1 is SEHNR and CDR2 FQNEAQ (reference sequence). The CDR3 is 14 amino acids.

The sample holds a few counts of this clone. The genes are TRBV9 and TRBJ1-4, with D possibly TRBD1 on 6 matching bases. Looked up from germline, CDR1 is SGDLS and CDR2 is YYNGEE. V lost 3 bases, J lost 0 bases, and 15 bases lay in between. This CDR3 region has 17 residues. The CDR3 loop is CASSAGDTPTTNEKLFF. Written as DNA, the CDR3 is TGTGCCAGCAGCGCCGGGGACACACCGACAACTAATGAAAAACTGTTTTTT. The full variable domain, with the rest looked up from reference TRBV9 and TRBJ1-4, is DSGVTQTPKHLITATGQRVTLRCSPRSGDLSVYWYQQSLDQGLQFLIQYYNGEERAKGNILERFSAQQFPDLHSELNLSSLELGDSALYFCASSAGDTPTTNEKLFFGSGTQLSVL.

V gene TRBV10-3 combines with J gene TRBJ1-5; 8 bases are shared with TRBD1. Trimming removed 8 bases from V and 2 bases from J; junction bases left unmatched: 5. The CDR3 sequence is 14 residues long. Germline CDR1 reads ENHRY; CDR2 reads SYGVKD. The CDR3 reads CAIGPGGGNQPQHF. In DNA form, the CDR3 reads TGTGCCATCGGCCCAGGGGGCGGCAATCAGCCCCAGCATTTT.